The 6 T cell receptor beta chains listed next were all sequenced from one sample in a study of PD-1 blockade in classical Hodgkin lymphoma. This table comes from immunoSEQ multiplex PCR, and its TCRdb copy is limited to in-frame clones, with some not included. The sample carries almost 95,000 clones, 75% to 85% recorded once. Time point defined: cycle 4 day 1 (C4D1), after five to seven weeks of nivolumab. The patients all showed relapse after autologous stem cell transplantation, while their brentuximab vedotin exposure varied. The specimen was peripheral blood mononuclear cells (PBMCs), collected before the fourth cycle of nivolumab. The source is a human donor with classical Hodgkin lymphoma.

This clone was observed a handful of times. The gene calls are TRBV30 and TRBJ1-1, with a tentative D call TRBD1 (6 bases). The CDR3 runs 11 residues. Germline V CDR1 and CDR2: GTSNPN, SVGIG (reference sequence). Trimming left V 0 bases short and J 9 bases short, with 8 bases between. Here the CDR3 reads CAWSVGGQAFF. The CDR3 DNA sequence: TGTGCCTGGAGTGTAGGGGGTCAAGCTTTCTTT.

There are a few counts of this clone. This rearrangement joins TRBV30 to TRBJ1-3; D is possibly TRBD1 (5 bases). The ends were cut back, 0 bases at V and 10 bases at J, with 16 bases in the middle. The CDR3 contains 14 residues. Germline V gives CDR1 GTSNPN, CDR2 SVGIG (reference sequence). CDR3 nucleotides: TGTGCCTGGAGTGTACTCCCGACAGCTGGGACCATATATTTT. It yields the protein CAWSVLPTAGTIYF.

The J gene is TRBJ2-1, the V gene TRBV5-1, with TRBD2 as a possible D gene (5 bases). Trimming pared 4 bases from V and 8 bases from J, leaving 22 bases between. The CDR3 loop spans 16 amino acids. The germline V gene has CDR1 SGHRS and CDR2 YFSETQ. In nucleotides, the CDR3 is TGCGCCAGCAGCGGTAAGGCGGGCACTTTGGGCGATGAGCAGTTCTTC. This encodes CASSGKAGTLGDEQFF.

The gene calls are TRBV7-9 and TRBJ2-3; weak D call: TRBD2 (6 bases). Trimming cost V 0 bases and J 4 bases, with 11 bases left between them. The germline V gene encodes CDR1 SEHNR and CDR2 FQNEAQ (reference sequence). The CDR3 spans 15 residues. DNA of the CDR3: TGTGCCAGCAGCTTAGCTCGCGGGGTCCCAGATACGCAGTATTTT. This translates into CASSLARGVPDTQYF.

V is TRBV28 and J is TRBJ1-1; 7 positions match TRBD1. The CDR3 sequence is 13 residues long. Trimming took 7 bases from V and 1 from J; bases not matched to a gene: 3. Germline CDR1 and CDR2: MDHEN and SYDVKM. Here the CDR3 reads CASNRQGNTEAFF. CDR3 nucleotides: TGTGCCAGCAACCGACAGGGGAACACTGAAGCTTTCTTT.

CDR3 sequence reads: CASSRQGTDGGEQYF. CDR3 DNA: TGTGCCAGCTCCCGACAGGGTACCGACGGGGGCGAGCAGTACTTC. This chain joins TRBV18 and TRBJ2-7, with a tentative D call TRBD1 (7 bases). V lost 6 bases and J 6 bases, leaving 21 bases between the germline ends. The CDR3 runs 15 residues. Per germline, CDR1 KGHSH and CDR2 LQKENI.